This TCR beta chain was recorded in a study of cytomegalovirus exposure and HLA in healthy donors. With regard to this clone: Its antigen is still unknown.

Study results and limitations: Under in vitro conditions, a few CMV-associated chains were confirmed as specific for CMV antigens.

The PCR ran on 60 Vbeta and 13 Jbeta primers. Profiled with immunoSEQ multiplex PCR; TCRdb holds only in-frame clones, not every one. The table records roughly 200,000 clones, around 89% of them present only once. CDR1 and CDR2 from the germline V gene are LNHDA and SQIVND (reference sequence). The V segment lost 6 bases and the J segment 15 bases; nucleotides outside the gene matches: 16. CDR3 length: 15 residues. V and J are TRBV19 and TRBJ2-1; 11 bases line up with TRBD2. Sequencing was done on a sample of PBMCs. The sequence derives from a woman aged 18-29 years in good health and CMV-seronegative. The CDR3 nucleotides are TGTGCCAGTAGCACTAGCGGGAGTTCAACTTACCAAACGTTCTTC. Its protein product is CASSTSGSSTYQTFF. Based on the CDR3 plus reference TRBV19 and TRBJ2-1, the full variable domain is DGGITQSPKYLFRKEGQNVTLSCEQNLNHDAMYWYRQDPGQGLRLIYYSQIVNDFQKGDIAEGYSVSREKKESFPLTVTSAQKNPTAFYLCASSTSGSSTYQTFFGPGTRLTVL.